Included here is one TCR beta chain sequence, with context. Its specificity is unknown. The data were produced by immunoSEQ multiplex PCR, yet TCRdb's version contains in-frame clones alone and is incomplete. This sample carries 9,000 to 15,000 clones, about 1.9% of them seen once, and the ten largest clones take roughly 15%. The CDR3 loop spans 13 amino acids. CDR1 SGHTA and CDR2 FQGNSA come from the germline V gene. V was clipped by 4 bases and J by 0 bases, with 6 bases between them. This record comes from a study of T cells after posttransplantation cyclophosphamide. Treatment was busulfan-fludarabine conditioning, a marrow graft, and cyclophosphamide on days +3 and +4. Study-wide findings and caveats: Recipient CMV seropositivity and CMV reactivation strongly tracked TRB clonality. Blood and skin or GI T cell repertoires showed limited TRB overlap. Donor-recipient repertoire similarity was low at 1-2 months, rising over year one.

The chain carries TRBV7-2 and TRBJ1-2; no firm D call. The sample consisted of PBMCs, taken after allogeneic stem cell transplant with posttransplant cyclophosphamide. The receptor comes from a male patient in his 30s who received an allogeneic stem cell transplant from a related donor, was CMV-positive, and had no GVHD. The graft donor may be the source of some T cells. CDR3 nucleotides: TGTGCCAGCAGCTCACAGACTAACTATGGCTACACCTTC. This sequence encodes CASSSQTNYGYTF.